A selection of T cell receptor beta chains follows, all from one sample in a study of blood T cell repertoires in COVID-19. Sequencing was performed with immunoSEQ multiplex PCR; in TCRdb, only in-frame clones are kept and a portion is missing. The profile covers some 74,000 clones, with approximately 80% appearing a single time and approximately 9.3% taken by the ten largest. The sample was peripheral blood. These receptor sequences come from a woman aged 45 to 65 with acute or convalescent COVID-19. CDR3s include the opening cysteine and the closing phenylalanine or tryptophan. D genes are given only for firm matches. Size tells how often a clone was seen (once, few, many) or the class of an expanded clone, and some rows leave it out.

V: TRBV19
size: once
D: TRBD2
J: TRBJ2-1
DNA: TGTGCCACCGGACCGGGACTAGGGTACAATGAGCAGTTCTTC
CDR3: CATGPGLGYNEQFF

V: TRBV30
size: few
D: -
J: TRBJ1-2
DNA: TGTGCCTGGAGTTGGGGGGAAACGGGCTACACCTTC
CDR3: CAWSWGETGYTF

V: TRBV12-3/TRBV12-4
size: -
D: TRBD1
J: TRBJ1-2
DNA: TGTGCCAGCAGTTTAGCGGGACAGGGGGGCTACACCTTC
CDR3: CASSLAGQGGYTF

V: TRBV7-2
size: -
D: TRBD2
J: TRBJ2-5
DNA: TGTGCCAGCAGCTTAGCGTCCAGCGGGGGGGCCCTACAAGAGACCCAGTACTTC
CDR3: CASSLASSGGALQETQYF

V: TRBV9
size: -
D: TRBD2
J: TRBJ2-1
DNA: TGTGCCAGCAGCGTATCCCTCGCGGGAGGGCCGTCAGATGAGCAGTTCTTC
CDR3: CASSVSLAGGPSDEQFF

V: TRBV18
size: -
D: TRBD2
J: TRBJ2-7
DNA: TGTGCCAGCTCTCCGGGGGGGAGTAACGACGAGCAGTACTTC
CDR3: CASSPGGSNDEQYF

V: TRBV27
size: -
D: -
J: TRBJ1-2
DNA: TGTGCCAGCAGTTTAATTGGCGGGGGCACCTACGGCTACACCTTC
CDR3: CASSLIGGGTYGYTF

V: TRBV5-5
size: few
D: -
J: TRBJ1-4
DNA: TGTGCCAGCAGCTTGTTTTCAGGGGAGGGTGAAAAACTGTTTTTT
CDR3: CASSLFSGEGEKLFF

V: TRBV11-2
size: -
D: TRBD2
J: TRBJ2-3
DNA: TGTGCCAGCAGCCCAGGAGCGGGGTCTAGCACAGATACGCAGTATTTT
CDR3: CASSPGAGSSTDTQYF

V: TRBV18
size: few
D: -
J: TRBJ1-6
DNA: TGTGCCAGCTCACCACAAAGGGGTAATTCACCCCTCCACTTT
CDR3: CASSPQRGNSPLHF

V: TRBV10-3
size: few
D: -
J: TRBJ1-2
DNA: TGTGCCATCAGTGAGTGGGGCGGGGGCGATGGCTACACCTTC
CDR3: CAISEWGGGDGYTF

V: TRBV7-2
size: -
D: TRBD1
J: TRBJ1-4
DNA: TGTGCCAGCAGCCCCTACAGGGGTGAAAAACTGTTTTTT
CDR3: CASSPYRGEKLFF

V: TRBV30
size: -
D: -
J: TRBJ2-6
DNA: TGTGCCTGGAAACGGGTCCCTGGGGCCAACGTCCTGACTTTC
CDR3: CAWKRVPGANVLTF

V: TRBV7-8
size: -
D: -
J: TRBJ2-3
DNA: TGTGCCAGCAGCTTTTATAGAAACACAGATACGCAGTATTTT
CDR3: CASSFYRNTDTQYF

V: TRBV2
size: few
D: TRBD1
J: TRBJ1-1
DNA: TGTGCCAGCCCTAAAGTCCGGGACAGCATTGAAGCTTTCTTT
CDR3: CASPKVRDSIEAFF

V: TRBV27
size: once
D: -
J: TRBJ2-2
DNA: TGTGCCAGCGGGCCCGTGGTCAGGGTTGGGAACACCGGGGAGCTGTTTTTT
CDR3: CASGPVVRVGNTGELFF

V: TRBV7-8
size: -
D: -
J: TRBJ2-2
DNA: TGTGCCAGCAGCCCCACCGGGATTGGGACCGGGGAGCTGTTTTTT
CDR3: CASSPTGIGTGELFF

V: TRBV3-1/TRBV3-2
size: once
D: TRBD1
J: TRBJ2-5
DNA: TGTGCCAGCAGCCCGACAGGGAAAGAGACCCAGTACTTC
CDR3: CASSPTGKETQYF

V: TRBV7-2
size: -
D: TRBD2
J: TRBJ2-2
DNA: TGTGCCAGCAGCATAGGACTAGCGGGATCCGGGGAGCTGTTTTTT
CDR3: CASSIGLAGSGELFF

V: TRBV19
size: few
D: -
J: TRBJ1-1
DNA: TGTGCCAGTAGTATAAGACAGGAGAACACTGAAGCTTTCTTT
CDR3: CASSIRQENTEAFF

V: TRBV15
size: large
D: -
J: TRBJ2-2
DNA: TGTGCCACCAGCAGAGATTCATCCAGCGGTAACACCGGGGAGCTGTTTTTT
CDR3: CATSRDSSSGNTGELFF

V: TRBV6-6
size: -
D: TRBD1
J: TRBJ1-3
DNA: TGTGCCAGCAGCCAGGGACAGGGGGTCTCTGGAAACACCATATATTTT
CDR3: CASSQGQGVSGNTIYF

V: TRBV18
size: few
D: TRBD1
J: TRBJ2-1
DNA: TGTGCCAGCTCACCACCGATGGGACAGGGAAACTCCTACAATGAGCAGTTCTTC
CDR3: CASSPPMGQGNSYNEQFF

V: TRBV7-9
size: -
D: TRBD1
J: TRBJ1-1
DNA: TGTGCCAGCAGCTTTGGACAGGGGAACACTGAAGCTTTCTTT
CDR3: CASSFGQGNTEAFF

V: TRBV2
size: -
D: -
J: TRBJ2-7
DNA: TGTGCCAGCAGTGAACAGGGCTACGAGCAGTACTTC
CDR3: CASSEQGYEQYF

V: TRBV13
size: once
D: -
J: TRBJ1-5
DNA: TGTGCCAGCAGCTTAATTAATCCCAGAGGTCAGCCCCAGCATTTT
CDR3: CASSLINPRGQPQHF

V: TRBV10-3
size: many
D: -
J: TRBJ2-7
DNA: TGTGCCATCAGTGAGTCGTCGTTGTACGAGCAGTACTTC
CDR3: CAISESSLYEQYF

V: TRBV19
size: -
D: -
J: TRBJ1-5
DNA: TGTGCCAGTAGTATCCTTAGGACAGATAGCAATCAGCCCCAGCATTTT
CDR3: CASSILRTDSNQPQHF

V: TRBV4-1
size: -
D: TRBD1
J: TRBJ1-5
DNA: TGCGCCAGCAGCCAACACTGGACAGGGAGGAATCAGCCCCAGCATTTT
CDR3: CASSQHWTGRNQPQHF

V: TRBV7-8
size: -
D: -
J: TRBJ1-3
DNA: TGTGCCAGCAGCCCTCCCTCGGGGTGGGGAAACACCATATATTTT
CDR3: CASSPPSGWGNTIYF

V: TRBV5-4
size: -
D: -
J: TRBJ1-2
DNA: TGTGCCAGCAGCTTGGGAGGGAATGACTATGGCTACACCTTC
CDR3: CASSLGGNDYGYTF

V: TRBV6-2/TRBV6-3
size: -
D: TRBD1
J: TRBJ1-5
DNA: TGTGCCAGCAGCCCGGGACAGGTCACAAGCAATCAGCCCCAGCATTTT
CDR3: CASSPGQVTSNQPQHF

V: TRBV7-6
size: -
D: TRBD1
J: TRBJ2-6
DNA: TGTGCCAGCAGCTTAGTTCCGGGACAGGGTTGGTCTGGGGCCAACGTCCTGACTTTC
CDR3: CASSLVPGQGWSGANVLTF

V: TRBV7-9
size: -
D: TRBD2
J: TRBJ2-7
DNA: TGTGCCAGCAGCTCGCTAGCGGGGAACTACGAGCAGTACTTC
CDR3: CASSSLAGNYEQYF

V: TRBV9
size: -
D: TRBD1
J: TRBJ2-7
DNA: TGTGCCAGCAGCGTAGAGGGGGCAGGGGACGAGCAGTACTTC
CDR3: CASSVEGAGDEQYF

V: TRBV2
size: -
D: TRBD2
J: TRBJ2-1
DNA: TGTGCCAGCAGTCGGTTGCTAGCGGGGGGAGGGGAGCAGTTCTTC
CDR3: CASSRLLAGGGEQFF

V: TRBV5-1
size: -
D: TRBD1
J: TRBJ1-4
DNA: TGCGCCAGCAGCTGGAAGGGACAGGGGGCTATCGGGGAAAAACTGTTTTTT
CDR3: CASSWKGQGAIGEKLFF

V: TRBV2
size: -
D: TRBD1
J: TRBJ1-1
DNA: TGTGCCAGCACTCTACAGGGGGGACTGGCTTTCTTT
CDR3: CASTLQGGLAFF

V: TRBV29-1
size: -
D: -
J: TRBJ1-2
DNA: TGCAGCGTTAATGAGGTAGTCCATGGCTACACCTTC
CDR3: CSVNEVVHGYTF

V: TRBV4-3
size: -
D: -
J: TRBJ2-3
DNA: TGCGCCAGCAGCCACGCCTGGGGTAGCGGACGCGAAGCGCAGTATTTT
CDR3: CASSHAWGSGREAQYF

V: TRBV6-1
size: few
D: TRBD2
J: TRBJ2-7
DNA: TGTGCCAGCAGTGAGGCGGGGGGCTCCTACGAGCAGTACTTC
CDR3: CASSEAGGSYEQYF

V: TRBV7-9
size: -
D: -
J: TRBJ2-3
DNA: TGTGCCAGCAGCTACTTACGCGGGCCGCTCCCATCTACGCAGTATTTT
CDR3: CASSYLRGPLPSTQYF

V: TRBV5-1
size: -
D: -
J: TRBJ2-5
DNA: TGCGCCAGCAGCTGGGCCTACGGGGGAGAGGGGACCCAGTACTTC
CDR3: CASSWAYGGEGTQYF

V: TRBV24-1
size: -
D: TRBD2
J: TRBJ2-1
DNA: TGTGCCACCAGTGACCCCGGGGTAGCGGGGTACGAAGAGCAGTTCTTC
CDR3: CATSDPGVAGYEEQFF

V: TRBV7-2
size: once
D: -
J: TRBJ2-5
DNA: TGTGCCAGCAGCTTAGGGGTTGCGGTTGAGACCCAGTACTTC
CDR3: CASSLGVAVETQYF

V: TRBV5-5
size: -
D: TRBD1
J: TRBJ2-7
DNA: TGTGCCAGCAGCACCGGGACAGTCAGCTCCTACGAGCAGTACTTC
CDR3: CASSTGTVSSYEQYF

V: TRBV19
size: -
D: -
J: TRBJ1-1
DNA: TGTGCCAGTAGTATTTGGGCAGGGCCTAACACTGAAGCTTTCTTT
CDR3: CASSIWAGPNTEAFF

V: TRBV11-2
size: -
D: -
J: TRBJ2-7
DNA: TGTGCCAGCAGCTTAGCCCGGGGGGCTTCAGCGGGCAGAGAGCAGTACTTC
CDR3: CASSLARGASAGREQYF

V: TRBV6-5
size: many
D: -
J: TRBJ2-1
DNA: TGTGCCAGCAGTTCCGCGGGACAGTCCTACAATGAGCAGTTCTTC
CDR3: CASSSAGQSYNEQFF

V: TRBV10-2
size: -
D: -
J: TRBJ1-2
DNA: TGCGCCAGCAGAGCTGCGGACAAGTACTATGGCTACACCTTC
CDR3: CASRAADKYYGYTF

V: TRBV5-6
size: -
D: TRBD2
J: TRBJ2-1
DNA: TGTGCCAGCAGCAGGACTAGACCGAACAATGAGCAGTTCTTC
CDR3: CASSRTRPNNEQFF

V: TRBV29-1
size: medium-sized
D: -
J: TRBJ2-6
DNA: TGCAGCGTTTCACTCTCTGGGGCCAACGTCCTGACTTTC
CDR3: CSVSLSGANVLTF

V: TRBV20-1
size: -
D: -
J: TRBJ2-5
DNA: TGCAGTGCTAGGGAGTTCCCGGACCAGTACTTC
CDR3: CSAREFPDQYF

V: TRBV11-2
size: -
D: -
J: TRBJ1-1
DNA: TGTGCCAGCAGCGCCGAGACAGGTCTATCAGCTTTCTTT
CDR3: CASSAETGLSAFF